The present TCR beta chain was sequenced within a study of blood T cell repertoires in COVID-19. This clone was counted only a few times. Source study methods: Reference gene primer amplification gave nucleated cell count estimates. Profiling relied on immunoSEQ multiplex PCR, and the TCRdb table lists in-frame clones only, not all of them. V and J calls and clone size are given by that table; D and trimming were obtained from the DNA. The data show some 40,000 clones, around 84% seen once. Between the trimmed V and J ends, which lost 5 bases and 7 bases, there was a span of 9 bases. The CDR3 extends over 11 amino acids. Germline CDR1 and CDR2: LNHDA and SQIVND (reference sequence).

The V gene is TRBV19, the J gene TRBJ2-7; D might be TRBD2 (5 bases). Sequenced input: peripheral blood. The sequence came from a man aged 45-65 years with active or convalescent COVID-19. CDR3 sequence reads: CASSGRREQYF. Written as DNA, the CDR3 is TGTGCCAGTAGTGGCCGGAGGGAGCAGTACTTC.